Sequencing of this T cell receptor beta chain was carried out in a study of blood T cell repertoires in COVID-19. Study-wide background: Spain, Italy and the United States supplied samples that represented acute and convalescent COVID-19. In each case, the material was cDNA or gDNA derived from T cells, B-cell-depleted T cells, or PBMCs.

Under the authors' procedure: Researchers report that nucleated cell counts were estimated from reference gene primer amplification. Assay: immunoSEQ multiplex PCR; the TCRdb copy retains only in-frame clones and omits some. The V and J calls and clone size come from that table; D and trimming were worked out from the DNA. The repertoire has about 270,000 clones, approximately 84% of them found once; the top ten carry about 1.5%. This CDR3 is built from 14 residues. Trimming took 5 bases from V and 5 from J, leaving 13 bases between them. From germline, CDR1 is SGHNT and CDR2 YENEEA. In Seattle, patients joined the study during active infection and were tracked longitudinally.

The clonotype comes from a human donor with COVID-19, enrolled during active disease. The donor label of this sample is uncertain. V is TRBV11-3 and J is TRBJ2-1; TRBD1 might be the D (5 bases). The source material was peripheral blood. The CDR3 here is CASSATQGHNEQFF. DNA of the CDR3: TGTGCCAGCAGCGCCACGCAGGGCCACAATGAGCAGTTCTTC.